This TCR beta chain was recovered during a study of cytomegalovirus exposure and HLA in healthy donors. The study's findings and limits: Under 20,000 TCR beta sequences were associated with HLA alleles at 0.05 false discovery rate in a later analysis.

CDR3 length: 13 residues. Deletions cut 6 bases from V and 6 bases from J, with 12 bases between. Germline CDR1 SGHAT, CDR2 FQNNGV. Amplification used 60 Vbeta primers and 13 Jbeta primers. Assay used: immunoSEQ multiplex PCR; TCRdb lists only in-frame clones, some missing. The sample lists more than 80,000 clones, roughly 86% seen once, with about a tenth in the top ten. About this clone itself: What it binds is unknown.

The receptor was isolated from a young man in good health and CMV-seropositive. Specimen: PBMCs. The genes are TRBV11-2 and TRBJ2-1; perhaps TRBD2 as D (5 bases). The CDR3 here is CASRPTRLNEQFF. Written as DNA, the CDR3 is TGTGCCAGCAGGCCAACTAGACTCAATGAGCAGTTCTTC.